One and the same sample provided the 22 T cell receptor beta chains below, sequenced in a study of blood T cell repertoires in COVID-19. TCRdb's copy holds only in-frame clones and misses some; the assay was immunoSEQ multiplex PCR. There are about 250,000 clones in the sample; around 86% occur only once, and roughly 0.96% lies in the top ten. Specimen: peripheral blood. Receptor source: a woman between 40 and 55 years old who had recovered from COVID-19.

CDR3 amino acids: CAWSIGAPGANVLTF. In nucleotides, the CDR3 is TGTGCCTGGAGTATTGGGGCCCCTGGGGCCAACGTCCTGACTTTC. The rearrangement joins TRBV30 to TRBJ2-6, with D possibly being TRBD1 (5 bases). This CDR3 region has 15 residues. V dropped 2 bases and J dropped 2 bases, with 10 bases sitting between them. Germline CDR1 is GTSNPN and CDR2 is SVGIG (reference sequence).

The CDR3 DNA reads TGTGCCAGCAGCTTGAGGGGGAGGGAAGAGACCCAGTACTTC. Translating it yields CASSLRGREETQYF. V and J are TRBV7-6 and TRBJ2-5; D may be TRBD2 (7 bases). The germline gives CDR1 SGHVS, CDR2 FNYEAQ. This CDR3 contains 14 residues. Trimming cost V 3 bases and J 3 bases, with 11 bases left between them.

This clone was observed once. The rearrangement joins TRBV5-1 to TRBJ2-2; 7 nucleotides match TRBD1. The CDR3 consists of 15 residues. Germline V gives CDR1 SGHRS, CDR2 YFSETQ. J gave up 0 bases and V 6 bases, and 5 bases lay outside the gene matches. CDR3 amino acids: CASTRDRSNTGELFF. The CDR3 DNA reads TGCGCCAGCACCCGGGACAGATCGAACACCGGGGAGCTGTTTTTT.

The rearrangement links TRBV27 to TRBJ1-1; TRBD1 agrees at 8 bases. Trimming at V came to 3 bases and at J to 11 bases, leaving 8 bases not matched to a gene. There are 13 residues in the CDR3. Germline-derived CDR1 and CDR2 are MNHEY and SMNVEV (reference sequence). For the CDR3, the DNA is TGTGCCAGCAGTTTGGGGACAGGCAAGTGGGCTTTCTTT. Encoded protein: CASSLGTGKWAFF.

This chain links TRBV27 with TRBJ1-2, with D possibly matching TRBD1 (5 bases). CDR1 is MNHEY, CDR2 SMNVEV, per germline (reference sequence). The CDR3 is 15 residues long. V lost 6 bases to trimming and J lost 1 base, with 15 bases between them. The CDR3 sequence: CASSSAPGNNYGYTF. The CDR3, as DNA: TGTGCCAGCAGCTCGGCCCCAGGGAATAACTATGGCTACACCTTC.

This rearrangement joins TRBV7-8 to TRBJ2-2; 12 positions match TRBD2. Germline CDR1 and CDR2: SGHVS and FQNEAQ. The ends lost 4 bases at V and 5 bases at J; junction bases unmatched: 5. This CDR3 comprises 16 residues. The chain's CDR3 is CASSSSSGRATGELFF. The CDR3 region has the DNA TGTGCCAGCAGCTCCTCTAGCGGGAGGGCGACCGGGGAGCTGTTTTTT.

This chain links TRBV27 with TRBJ2-7, with 7 bases lining up with TRBD1. Germline V gene lookup returns CDR1 MNHEY and CDR2 SMNVEV (reference sequence). The CDR3 has 12 amino acids. V trimming: 9 bases; J trimming: 0 bases; junction bases outside the gene matches: 2. The CDR3 is CASWDSSYEQYF. The CDR3, as DNA: TGTGCCAGTTGGGACAGCTCCTACGAGCAGTACTTC.

The CDR3, as DNA: TGCGCCAGCAGCTTGGACGGGGATTGGACGAATGAGCAGTTCTTC. This gives the protein CASSLDGDWTNEQFF. The chain combines TRBV5-1 with TRBJ2-1; D may be TRBD2 (5 bases). The CDR3 runs to 15 residues. Germline CDR1 SGHRS, CDR2 YFSETQ. V gave up 0 bases and J gave up 7 bases, with 14 bases separating them.

This clone occurred once. The chain recombines TRBV6-1 with TRBJ1-1, with 9 bases identical to TRBD1. J gave up 4 bases and V 5 bases, and 5 bases lay outside the gene matches. The CDR3 spans 14 residues. Germline assignment: CDR1 MNHNS and CDR2 SASEGT. The CDR3 spells CASSQGTGSTEAFF. The CDR3 bases are TGTGCCAGCAGTCAGGGGACAGGGAGCACTGAAGCTTTCTTT.

This sequence joins TRBV5-6 and TRBJ2-3; 12 bases fit TRBD2. V was clipped by 2 bases and J by 4 bases; unmatched bases: 5. The CDR3 sequence is 16 residues long. Germline loops: CDR1 SGHDT, CDR2 YYEEEE. The CDR3 protein is CASSLRTSGNADTQYF. DNA of the CDR3: TGTGCCAGCAGCTTAAGGACTAGCGGGAACGCAGATACGCAGTATTTT.

V gene TRBV7-3 combines with J gene TRBJ2-1; 7 positions agree with TRBD1. Germline V gene lookup returns CDR1 SGHTA and CDR2 FQGTGA. The CDR3 runs to 13 residues. V shed 5 bases, J shed 5 bases, and the junction held 3 bases outside the gene matches. The CDR3 nucleotides read TGTGCCAGCAGCGACGGGACAGACAATGAGCAGTTCTTC. The encoded protein is CASSDGTDNEQFF.

The chain has TRBV6-1 and TRBJ1-2; no clear D gene. The V end was cut by 3 bases, the J end by 7 bases, with 12 bases between. Germline CDR1 is MNHNS and CDR2 is SASEGT. The CDR3 consists of 13 residues. The CDR3 protein is CASSEPTVGGYTF. The CDR3 DNA follows: TGTGCCAGCAGTGAGCCCACAGTTGGTGGCTACACCTTC.

The V gene is TRBV28, the J gene TRBJ2-1; D uncertain. CDR3 length: 14 residues. CDR1 MDHEN and CDR2 SYDVKM come from the germline V gene. Trimming removed 1 base at V and 9 bases at J, with 13 bases between. The CDR3 DNA reads as TGTGCCAGCAGTTTATCACTATCCCCGACTGAGCAGTTCTTC. This codes for CASSLSLSPTEQFF.

J is TRBJ1-1 and V is TRBV5-8, with 8 positions matching TRBD1. The V and J ends lost 3 bases and 5 bases, in that order; junction bases with no gene match: 3. Germline V lookup: CDR1 SGHTS, CDR2 YDEGEE. The CDR3 extends over 13 amino acids. In nucleotides, the CDR3 is TGTGCCAGCAGCTCCGACAGGGGAACTGAAGCTTTCTTT. Translated: CASSSDRGTEAFF. The full variable domain, rest sourced from reference TRBV5-8 and TRBJ1-1, is EAGVTQSPTHLIKTRGQQATLRCSPISGHTSVYWYQQALGLGLQFLLWYDEGEERNRGNFPPRFSGRQFPNYSSELNVNALELEDSALYLCASSSDRGTEAFFGQGTRLTVV.

V is TRBV30 and J is TRBJ2-3; TRBD2 matches at 8 bases. V dropped 0 bases and J dropped 6; count of bases not matched to a gene: 8. The CDR3 is made up of 15 amino acids. Germline V lookup: CDR1 GTSNPN, CDR2 SVGIG (reference sequence). The CDR3 DNA reads as TGTGCCTGGAGTGTACGGAGCGGGAGTACGGATACGCAGTATTTT. It encodes CAWSVRSGSTDTQYF. Looking up the rest from reference TRBV30 and TRBJ2-3 gives the full variable domain: SQTIHQWPATLVQPVGSPLSLECTVEGTSNPNLYWYRQAAGRGLQLLFYSVGIGQISSEVPQNLSASRPQDRQFILSSKKLLLSDSGFYLCAWSVRSGSTDTQYFGPGTRLTVL.

The V gene is TRBV18, the J gene TRBJ1-1; 9 bases fit TRBD1. Germline-derived CDR1 and CDR2 are KGHSH and LQKENI. The CDR3 has 16 amino acids. Germline trimming cut 6 bases from V and 0 bases from J; bases unmatched to any gene: 8. CDR3 nucleotide sequence: TGTGCCAGCTCCCAGGGACAGGGTTTCATGAACACTGAAGCTTTCTTT. Its protein product is CASSQGQGFMNTEAFF.

This clone was seen only once. The chain links TRBV2 to TRBJ1-2; 10 bases match TRBD1. This CDR3 is 14 amino acids long. Per germline, CDR1 SNHLY and CDR2 FYNNEI. CDR3 loop: CAAGQGELNYGYTF. The CDR3 coding sequence is TGTGCAGCAGGACAGGGGGAGCTTAACTATGGCTACACCTTC.

This chain uses TRBV6-5 with TRBJ2-2; 7 bases fit TRBD1. Germline V gene data show CDR1 as MNHEY and CDR2 as SVGAGI. The CDR3 contains 13 residues. The V and J ends lost 5 bases and 6 bases, in that order; junction bases with no gene match: 3. The CDR3 spells CASSTGVAGELFF. The CDR3 nucleotides read TGTGCCAGCAGTACAGGGGTTGCCGGGGAGCTGTTTTTT.

This chain links TRBV24-1 with TRBJ2-1; 9 bases are a match to TRBD1. Germline CDR1 KGHDR, CDR2 SFDVKD. Trimming cost V 5 bases and J 3 bases; bases outside gene matches: 7. This CDR3 is 16 amino acids long. CDR3 coding DNA: TGTGCCACCAGTGCACCGGGACAGGGAGACTACAATGAGCAGTTCTTC. It is translated as CATSAPGQGDYNEQFF.

The V gene is TRBV27, the J gene TRBJ2-5, with D possibly matching TRBD1 (5 bases). The germline V and J ends were trimmed by 5 bases and 1 base, with 14 bases remaining between them. The CDR3 runs to 15 residues. Germline loops: CDR1 MNHEY, CDR2 SMNVEV (reference sequence). The CDR3 spells CASSLGPPTQETQYF. The CDR3 DNA sequence: TGTGCCAGCAGTCTGGGGCCCCCCACCCAAGAGACCCAGTACTTC.

Only one count was recorded for this clone. This rearrangement joins TRBV19 to TRBJ1-5; D is ambiguous. The germline V gene encodes CDR1 LNHDA and CDR2 SQIVND (reference sequence). The V and J ends lost 4 bases and 3 bases respectively, with 7 bases between them. The CDR3 runs to 13 residues. CDR3 nucleotides: TGTGCCAGTAGTAACAGAGACAATCAGCCCCAGCATTTT. It yields the protein CASSNRDNQPQHF.

The V gene is TRBV6-5, the J gene TRBJ1-1; maybe TRBD1 (6 bases). The germline V gene encodes CDR1 MNHEY and CDR2 SVGAGI. This CDR3 has 15 residues. The germline V and J ends were trimmed by 5 bases and 4 bases, with 17 bases remaining between them. The CDR3 DNA reads TGTGCCAGCAGTCCAACCCGACAGGCTGGCACTGAAGCTTTCTTT. Translating it yields CASSPTRQAGTEAFF.